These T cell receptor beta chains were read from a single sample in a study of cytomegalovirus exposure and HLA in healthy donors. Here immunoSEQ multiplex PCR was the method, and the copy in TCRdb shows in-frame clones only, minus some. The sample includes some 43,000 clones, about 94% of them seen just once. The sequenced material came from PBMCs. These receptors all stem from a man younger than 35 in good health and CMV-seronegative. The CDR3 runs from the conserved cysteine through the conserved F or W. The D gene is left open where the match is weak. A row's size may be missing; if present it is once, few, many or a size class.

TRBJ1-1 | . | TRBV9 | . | CASSVTGSTEAFF | TGTGCCAGCAGCGTTACAGGGAGCACTGAAGCTTTCTTT
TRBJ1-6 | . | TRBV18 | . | CASSPSGASNSPLHF | TGTGCCAGCTCACCCTCAGGGGCGAGTAATTCACCCCTCCACTTT
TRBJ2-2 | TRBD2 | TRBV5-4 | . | CASSQGLAGTGELFF | TGTGCCAGCAGCCAGGGACTAGCGGGCACCGGGGAGCTGTTTTTT
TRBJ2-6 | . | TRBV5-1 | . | CASSLLGSQTGANVLTF | TGCGCCAGCAGCTTGCTGGGCTCACAAACTGGGGCCAACGTCCTGACTTTC
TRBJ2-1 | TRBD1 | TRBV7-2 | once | CASSYDRGGYNEQFF | TGTGCCAGCAGCTACGACAGGGGGGGCTACAATGAGCAGTTCTTC
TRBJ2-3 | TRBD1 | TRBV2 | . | CASADRGGTDTQYF | TGTGCCAGTGCGGACAGGGGAGGCACAGATACGCAGTATTTT
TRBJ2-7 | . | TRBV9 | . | CASSVDREHEQYF | TGTGCCAGCAGCGTAGATAGGGAGCACGAGCAGTACTTC
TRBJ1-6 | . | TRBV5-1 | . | CASSLDSSYNSPLHF | TGCGCCAGCAGCTTGGACAGCTCCTATAATTCACCCCTCCACTTT
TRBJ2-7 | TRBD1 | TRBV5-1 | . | CASSSGGQGQYEQYF | TGCGCCAGCAGTTCAGGGGGACAGGGACAGTACGAGCAGTACTTC
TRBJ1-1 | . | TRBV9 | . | CASSVGPQGRVNTEAFF | TGTGCCAGCAGCGTAGGGCCCCAGGGGAGAGTGAACACTGAAGCTTTCTTT
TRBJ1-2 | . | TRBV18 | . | CASSLKSGEAGYTF | TGTGCCAGCTCACTCAAGTCAGGGGAAGCTGGCTACACCTTC
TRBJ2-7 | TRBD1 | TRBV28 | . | CASSPGQGMYEQYF | TGTGCCAGCAGTCCCGGACAGGGGATGTACGAGCAGTACTTC
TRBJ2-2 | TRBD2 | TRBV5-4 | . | CADGAGVTGELFF | TGTGCGGATGGGGCGGGAGTCACCGGGGAGCTGTTTTTT
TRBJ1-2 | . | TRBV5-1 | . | CASSPAPSSQGIGNYGYTF | TGCGCCAGCAGCCCCGCACCCAGCTCACAGGGAATAGGCAACTATGGCTACACCTTC
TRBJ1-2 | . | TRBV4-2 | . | CASSQDRPGAGQTYGYTF | TGTGCCAGCAGCCAAGATCGTCCGGGCGCGGGGCAAACTTATGGCTACACCTTC
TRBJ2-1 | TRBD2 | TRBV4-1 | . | CASSQEGETSPSSYNEQFF | TGCGCCAGCAGCCAAGAGGGGGAGACTAGCCCGAGCTCCTACAATGAGCAGTTCTTC
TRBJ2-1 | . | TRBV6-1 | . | CASTKSYNEQFF | TGTGCCAGCACTAAAAGCTACAATGAGCAGTTCTTC